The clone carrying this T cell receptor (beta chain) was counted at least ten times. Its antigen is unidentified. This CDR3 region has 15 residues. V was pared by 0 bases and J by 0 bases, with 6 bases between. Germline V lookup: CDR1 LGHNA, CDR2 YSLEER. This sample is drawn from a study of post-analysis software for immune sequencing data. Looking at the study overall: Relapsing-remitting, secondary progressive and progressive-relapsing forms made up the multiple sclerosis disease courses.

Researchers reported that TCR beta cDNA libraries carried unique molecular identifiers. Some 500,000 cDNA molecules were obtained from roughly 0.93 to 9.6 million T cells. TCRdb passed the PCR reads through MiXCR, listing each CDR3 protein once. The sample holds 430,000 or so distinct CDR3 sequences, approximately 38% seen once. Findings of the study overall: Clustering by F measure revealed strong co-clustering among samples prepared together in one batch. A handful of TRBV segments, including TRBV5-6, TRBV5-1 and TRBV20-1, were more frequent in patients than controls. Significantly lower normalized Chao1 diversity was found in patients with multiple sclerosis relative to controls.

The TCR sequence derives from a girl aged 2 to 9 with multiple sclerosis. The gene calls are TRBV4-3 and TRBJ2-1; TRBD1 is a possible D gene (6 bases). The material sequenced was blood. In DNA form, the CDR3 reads TGCGCCAGCAGCCAAGACAGGGGCTCCTACAATGAGCAGTTCTTC. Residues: CASSQDRGSYNEQFF.